The sample holds many counts of the clone carrying this T cell receptor beta chain. The antigen remains undetermined. TCRdb passed the 5' RACE reads through MiXCR, listing each CDR3 protein once. Of 300,000 to 350,000 distinct CDR3 sequences in the sample, 4% to 5.5% were seen once. The V and J ends lost 5 bases and 8 bases, in that order; junction bases with no gene match: 11. This CDR3 region has 15 residues. The germline CDR1 and CDR2 sequences are SGHTA and FQGNSA. The sample originates from a study of T cells after yellow fever vaccination. The study, taken as a whole, reports: Secondary responses were weaker yet peaked faster, day 5 versus 15.

The chain recombines TRBV7-2 with TRBJ1-1; 10 nucleotides agree with TRBD1. This sample comprised PBMCs, obtained 15 days after the yellow fever booster vaccination. This TCR came from a man in his late teens or twenties who received the YFV17D yellow fever vaccine. The CDR3 DNA follows: TGTGCCAGCAGCAGGGGTGGGACAGGGGCTTCAGAAGCTTTCTTT. Protein: CASSRGGTGASEAFF.